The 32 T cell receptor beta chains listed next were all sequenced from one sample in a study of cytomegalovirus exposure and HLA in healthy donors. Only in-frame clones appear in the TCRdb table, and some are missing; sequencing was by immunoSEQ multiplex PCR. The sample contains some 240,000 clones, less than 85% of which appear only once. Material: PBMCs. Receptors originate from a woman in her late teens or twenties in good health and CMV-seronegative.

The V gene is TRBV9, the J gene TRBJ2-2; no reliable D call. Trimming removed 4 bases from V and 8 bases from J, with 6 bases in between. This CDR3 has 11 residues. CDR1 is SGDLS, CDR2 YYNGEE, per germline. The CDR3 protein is CASSRRGELFF. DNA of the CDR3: TGTGCCAGCAGCCGCCGTGGGGAGCTGTTTTTT.

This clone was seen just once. In nucleotides, the CDR3 is TGTGCCAGCAGTCAGACTAGCGGGCTTCTCGAGACCCAGTACTTC. Protein sequence: CASSQTSGLLETQYF. This chain joins TRBV27 and TRBJ2-5; TRBD2 matches 10 bases. The V gene end was trimmed by 5 bases and the J gene end by 5 bases; junction bases not matched to a gene: 8. The CDR3 length is 15 residues. The germline V gene encodes CDR1 MNHEY and CDR2 SMNVEV (reference sequence).

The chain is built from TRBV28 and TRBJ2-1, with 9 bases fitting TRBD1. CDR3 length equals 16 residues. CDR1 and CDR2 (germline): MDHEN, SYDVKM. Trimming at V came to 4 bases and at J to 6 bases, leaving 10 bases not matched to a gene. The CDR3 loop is CASSSSRDRAGNEQFF. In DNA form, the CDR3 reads TGTGCCAGCAGTTCTTCCCGGGACAGGGCTGGCAATGAGCAGTTCTTC.

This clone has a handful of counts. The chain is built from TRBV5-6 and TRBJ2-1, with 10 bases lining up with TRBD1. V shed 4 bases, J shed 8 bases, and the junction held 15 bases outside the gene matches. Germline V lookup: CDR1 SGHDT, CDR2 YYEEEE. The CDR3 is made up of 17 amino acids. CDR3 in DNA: TGTGCCAGCAGCCCGTGGGGACCCCGGGACAGGGGACATGAGCAGTTCTTC. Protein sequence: CASSPWGPRDRGHEQFF.

The CDR3 nucleotides read TGCGCCAGCAGCTTGGGCGGGACAGGGTCCTACGAGCAGTACTTC. Translated, it gives CASSLGGTGSYEQYF. The genes are TRBV5-1 and TRBJ2-7; the match to TRBD1 covers 9 bases. Losses at the gene ends were 0 bases for V and 1 base for J; bases not matched to a gene: 2. The CDR3 runs 15 residues. Looked up from germline, CDR1 is SGHRS and CDR2 is YFSETQ. The variable domain in full, with the rest retrieved from reference TRBV5-1 and TRBJ2-7, is KAGVTQTPRYLIKTRGQQVTLSCSPISGHRSVSWYQQTPGQGLQFLFEYFSETQRNKGNFPGRFSGRQFSNSRSEMNVSTLELGDSALYLCASSLGGTGSYEQYFGPGTRLTVT.

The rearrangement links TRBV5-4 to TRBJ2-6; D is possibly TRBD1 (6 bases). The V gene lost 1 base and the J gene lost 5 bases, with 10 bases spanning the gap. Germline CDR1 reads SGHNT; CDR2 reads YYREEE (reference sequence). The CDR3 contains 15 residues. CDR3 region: CASSLSRGRANVLTF. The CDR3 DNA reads TGTGCCAGCAGCTTGTCAAGGGGGAGGGCCAACGTCCTGACTTTC.

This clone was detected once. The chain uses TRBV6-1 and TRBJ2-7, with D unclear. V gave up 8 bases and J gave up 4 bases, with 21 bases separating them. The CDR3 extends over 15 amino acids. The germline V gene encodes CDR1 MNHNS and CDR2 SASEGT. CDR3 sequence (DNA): TGTGCCAGCCGCCGGCAAACCGTACCGGAATACGAGCAGTACTTC. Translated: CASRRQTVPEYEQYF.

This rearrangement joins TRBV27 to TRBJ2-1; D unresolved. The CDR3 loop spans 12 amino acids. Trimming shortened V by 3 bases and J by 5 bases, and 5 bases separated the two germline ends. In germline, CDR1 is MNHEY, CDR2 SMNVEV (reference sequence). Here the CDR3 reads CASSFPDNEQFF. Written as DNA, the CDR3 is TGTGCCAGCAGTTTTCCAGACAATGAGCAGTTCTTC.

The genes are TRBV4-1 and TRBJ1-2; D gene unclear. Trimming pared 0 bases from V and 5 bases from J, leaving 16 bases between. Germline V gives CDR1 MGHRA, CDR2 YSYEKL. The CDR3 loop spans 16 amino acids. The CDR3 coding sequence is TGCGCCAGCAGCCAAGATGTGGGTTCGAGTGCTTATGGCTACACCTTC. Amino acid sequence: CASSQDVGSSAYGYTF.

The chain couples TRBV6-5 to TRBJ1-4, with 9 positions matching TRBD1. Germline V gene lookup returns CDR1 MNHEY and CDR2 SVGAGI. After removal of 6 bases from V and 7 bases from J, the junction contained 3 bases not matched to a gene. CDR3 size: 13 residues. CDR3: CASSLGQGEKLFF. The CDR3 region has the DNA TGTGCCAGCAGCCTGGGACAGGGTGAAAAACTGTTTTTT.

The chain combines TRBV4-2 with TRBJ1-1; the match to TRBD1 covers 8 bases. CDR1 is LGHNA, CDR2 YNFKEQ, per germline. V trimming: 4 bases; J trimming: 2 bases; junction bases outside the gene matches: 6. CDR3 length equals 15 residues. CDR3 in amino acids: CASSRSGQGNTEAFF. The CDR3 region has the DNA TGTGCCAGCAGCCGTTCCGGACAGGGCAACACTGAAGCTTTCTTT.

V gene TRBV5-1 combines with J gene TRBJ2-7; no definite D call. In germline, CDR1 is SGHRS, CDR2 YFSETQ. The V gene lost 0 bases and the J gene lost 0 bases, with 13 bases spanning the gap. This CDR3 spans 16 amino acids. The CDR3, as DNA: TGCGCCAGCAGCTTGGTCTCCGGACGTAGCTCCTACGAGCAGTACTTC. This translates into CASSLVSGRSSYEQYF.

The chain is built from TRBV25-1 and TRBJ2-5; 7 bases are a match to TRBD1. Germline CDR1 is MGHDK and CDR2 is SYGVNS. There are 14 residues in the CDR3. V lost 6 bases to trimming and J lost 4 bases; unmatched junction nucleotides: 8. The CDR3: CASSGTGVGETQYF. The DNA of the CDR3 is TGTGCCAGCAGCGGTACAGGGGTAGGAGAGACCCAGTACTTC.

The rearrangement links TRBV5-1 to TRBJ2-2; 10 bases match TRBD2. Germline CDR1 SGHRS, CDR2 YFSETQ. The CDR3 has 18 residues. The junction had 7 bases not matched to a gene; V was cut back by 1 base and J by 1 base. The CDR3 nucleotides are TGCGCCAGCAGCTTGCCACCTTGGACTAGCGGGAACACCGGGGAGCTGTTTTTT. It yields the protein CASSLPPWTSGNTGELFF.

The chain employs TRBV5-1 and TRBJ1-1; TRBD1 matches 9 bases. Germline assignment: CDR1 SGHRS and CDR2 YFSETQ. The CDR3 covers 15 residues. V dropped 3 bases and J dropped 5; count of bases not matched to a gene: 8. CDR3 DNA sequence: TGCGCCAGCAGCTCTCAGACAGGGGGAGAAACTGAAGCTTTCTTT. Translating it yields CASSSQTGGETEAFF.

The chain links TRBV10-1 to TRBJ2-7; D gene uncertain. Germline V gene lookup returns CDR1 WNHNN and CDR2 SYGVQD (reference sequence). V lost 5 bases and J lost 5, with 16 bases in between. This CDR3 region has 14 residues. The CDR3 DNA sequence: TGCGCCAGCAGTCTCCGGGTAGGTCTCCACGAGCAGTACTTC. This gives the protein CASSLRVGLHEQYF.

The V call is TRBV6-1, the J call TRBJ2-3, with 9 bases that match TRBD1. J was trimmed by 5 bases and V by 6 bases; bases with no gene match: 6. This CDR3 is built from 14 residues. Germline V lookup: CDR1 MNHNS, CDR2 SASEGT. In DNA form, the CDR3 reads TGTGCCAGCAGATGGACAGGGGTGGGAGATACGCAGTATTTT. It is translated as CASRWTGVGDTQYF.

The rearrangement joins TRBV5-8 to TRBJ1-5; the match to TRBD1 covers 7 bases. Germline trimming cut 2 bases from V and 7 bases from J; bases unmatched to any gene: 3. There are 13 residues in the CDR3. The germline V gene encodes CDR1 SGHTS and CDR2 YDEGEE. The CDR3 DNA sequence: TGTGCCAGCAGCTTAGACAGGGCCCAGCCCCAGCATTTT. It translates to CASSLDRAQPQHF.

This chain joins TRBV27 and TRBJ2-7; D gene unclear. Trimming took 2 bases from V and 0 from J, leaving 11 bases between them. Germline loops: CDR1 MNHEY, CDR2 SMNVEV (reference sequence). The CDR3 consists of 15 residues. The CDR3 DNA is TGTGCCAGCAGTTTACTAGGCCCCATCTCCTACGAGCAGTACTTC. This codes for CASSLLGPISYEQYF.

Here the CDR3 DNA reads TGTGCCAGCAGTGGAGAATCGGGACGGAGAGCTAACTATGGCTACACCTTC. Translating it yields CASSGESGRRANYGYTF. The chain links TRBV2 to TRBJ1-2; D is perhaps TRBD1 (5 bases). V shed 4 bases and J shed 0 bases, with 18 bases lying between them. Germline-derived CDR1 and CDR2 are SNHLY and FYNNEI. The CDR3 contains 17 residues.

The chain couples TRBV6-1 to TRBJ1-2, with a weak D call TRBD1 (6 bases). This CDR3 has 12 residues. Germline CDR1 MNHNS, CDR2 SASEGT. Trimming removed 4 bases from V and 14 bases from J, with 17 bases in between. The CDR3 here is CASSVVGGWDTF. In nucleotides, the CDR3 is TGTGCCAGCAGTGTCGTAGGGGGGTGGGATACCTTC.

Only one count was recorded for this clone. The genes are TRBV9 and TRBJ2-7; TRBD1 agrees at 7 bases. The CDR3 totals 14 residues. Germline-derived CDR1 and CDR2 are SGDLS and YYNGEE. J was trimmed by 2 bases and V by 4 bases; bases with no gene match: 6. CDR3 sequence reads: CASSLNTGAYEQYF. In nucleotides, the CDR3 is TGTGCCAGCAGCCTAAACACAGGGGCCTACGAGCAGTACTTC.

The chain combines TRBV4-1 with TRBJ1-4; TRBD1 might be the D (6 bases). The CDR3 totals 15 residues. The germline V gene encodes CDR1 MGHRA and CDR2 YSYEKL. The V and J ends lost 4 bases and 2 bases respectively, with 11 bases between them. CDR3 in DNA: TGCGCCAGCAGCCCTACAGGGTACACTAATGAAAAACTGTTTTTT. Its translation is CASSPTGYTNEKLFF.

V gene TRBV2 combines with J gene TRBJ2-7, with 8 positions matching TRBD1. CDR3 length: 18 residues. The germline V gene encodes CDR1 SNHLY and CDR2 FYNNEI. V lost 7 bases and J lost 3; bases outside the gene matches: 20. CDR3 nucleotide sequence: TGTGCCAGCATCCCGGGACAGGCGACTATAACTGGGAACTACGAGCAGTACTTC. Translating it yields CASIPGQATITGNYEQYF.

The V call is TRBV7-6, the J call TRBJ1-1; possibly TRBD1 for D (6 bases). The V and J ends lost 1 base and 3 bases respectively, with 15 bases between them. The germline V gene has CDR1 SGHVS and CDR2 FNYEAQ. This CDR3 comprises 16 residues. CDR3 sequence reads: CASSLVRGTTDTEAFF. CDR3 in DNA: TGTGCCAGCAGCTTAGTTAGGGGGACTACGGACACTGAAGCTTTCTTT.

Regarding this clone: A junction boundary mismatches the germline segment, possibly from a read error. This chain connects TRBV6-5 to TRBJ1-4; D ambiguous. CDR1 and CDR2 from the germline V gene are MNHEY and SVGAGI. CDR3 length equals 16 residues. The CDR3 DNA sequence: TGTGCCAGCAGTTACTCAGAGGGATCATCTAAGGAAAAACTGTTTTTT. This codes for CASSYSEGSSKEKLFF.

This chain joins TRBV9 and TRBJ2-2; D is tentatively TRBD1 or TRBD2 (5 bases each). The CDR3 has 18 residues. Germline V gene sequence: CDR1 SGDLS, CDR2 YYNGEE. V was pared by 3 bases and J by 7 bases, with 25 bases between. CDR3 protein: CASSAGKGSGMRSGELFF. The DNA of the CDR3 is TGTGCCAGCAGCGCGGGAAAGGGGTCAGGGATGAGGAGCGGGGAGCTGTTTTTT.

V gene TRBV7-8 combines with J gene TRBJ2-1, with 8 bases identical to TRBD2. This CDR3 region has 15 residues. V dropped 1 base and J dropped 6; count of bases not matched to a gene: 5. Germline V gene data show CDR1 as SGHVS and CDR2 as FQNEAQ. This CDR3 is CASSLDRGGPNEQFF. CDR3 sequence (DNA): TGTGCCAGCAGCTTAGACCGGGGGGGCCCCAATGAGCAGTTCTTC.

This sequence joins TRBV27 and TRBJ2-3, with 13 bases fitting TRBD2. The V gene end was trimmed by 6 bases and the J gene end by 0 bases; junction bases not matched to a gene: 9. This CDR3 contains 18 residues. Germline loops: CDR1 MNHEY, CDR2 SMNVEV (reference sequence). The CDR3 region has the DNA TGTGCCAGCAGGAGACGGACTAGCGGGGGTATTAGCACAGATACGCAGTATTTT. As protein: CASRRRTSGGISTDTQYF.

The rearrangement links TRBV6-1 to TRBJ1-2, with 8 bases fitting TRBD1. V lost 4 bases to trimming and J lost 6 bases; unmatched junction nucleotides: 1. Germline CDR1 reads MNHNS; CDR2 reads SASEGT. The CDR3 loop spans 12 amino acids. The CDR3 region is CASSGTGNGYTF. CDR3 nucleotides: TGTGCCAGCAGTGGGACAGGGAATGGCTACACCTTC.

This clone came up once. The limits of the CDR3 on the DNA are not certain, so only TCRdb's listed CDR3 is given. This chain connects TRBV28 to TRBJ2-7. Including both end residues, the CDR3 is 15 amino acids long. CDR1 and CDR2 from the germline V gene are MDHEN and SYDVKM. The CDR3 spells CASSSSVGVAYEQYF.

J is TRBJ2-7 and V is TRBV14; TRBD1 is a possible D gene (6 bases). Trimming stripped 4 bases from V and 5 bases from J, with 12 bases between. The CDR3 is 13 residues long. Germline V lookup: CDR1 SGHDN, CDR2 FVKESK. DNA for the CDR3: TGTGCCAGCAGCCTAGACAGGCTCCACGAGCAGTACTTC. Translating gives CASSLDRLHEQYF.